This TCR beta chain is from a study of blood T cell repertoires in COVID-19. Study-level background: Researchers got acute and convalescent COVID-19 samples from the United States, Italy and Spain. T cells, B-cell-depleted T cells, or PBMCs supplied cDNA or gDNA.

The germline gives CDR1 LNHDA, CDR2 SQIVND (reference sequence). With 7 bases clipped from V and 1 base from J, the junction kept 9 bases outside the gene matches. The length of the CDR3 is 15 residues. As processed by the authors: By means of reference gene primer amplification, nucleated cell counts were estimated. This table comes from immunoSEQ multiplex PCR, and its TCRdb copy is limited to in-frame clones, with some not included. V and J calls and clone size are as listed in that table; D and trimming were resolved from the DNA. Of under 200,000 clones in the sample, around 89% were seen once. Material: peripheral blood. The clonotype was recovered from a man between 35 and 55 years old with active or convalescent COVID-19. V and J are TRBV19 and TRBJ1-1; 7 bases line up with TRBD1. This CDR3 is CASNRVRGENTEAFF. DNA for the CDR3: TGTGCCAGTAACCGCGTCAGGGGGGAGAACACTGAAGCTTTCTTT. Filled out from reference TRBV19 and TRBJ1-1, the complete variable domain reads DGGITQSPKYLFRKEGQNVTLSCEQNLNHDAMYWYRQDPGQGLRLIYYSQIVNDFQKGDIAEGYSVSREKKESFPLTVTSAQKNPTAFYLCASNRVRGENTEAFFGQGTRLTVV.